Listed here are 5 T cell receptor beta chains from one sample, sequenced in a study of cytomegalovirus exposure and HLA in healthy donors. Use of 60 Vbeta and 13 Jbeta primers characterized the PCR. Method: immunoSEQ multiplex PCR; TCRdb's copy keeps in-frame clones and lacks some. Seen here are around 180,000 clones, 75% to 85% observed once, and the top ten hold around 2.1%. The sample comprised PBMCs. All receptors come from a woman under 30 in good health and CMV-seropositive.

The chain is built from TRBV7-3 and TRBJ2-3; 8 nucleotides agree with TRBD2. This CDR3 has 15 amino acids. Germline assignment: CDR1 SGHTA and CDR2 FQGTGA. The trim removed 4 bases at V and 4 bases at J, leaving 7 bases unmatched. In DNA form, the CDR3 reads TGTGCCAGCAGCTCAAGCGGGGGAGGGCCAGATACGCAGTATTTT. It specifies CASSSSGGGPDTQYF.

This chain uses TRBV5-4 with TRBJ2-2; 8 nucleotides agree with TRBD2. CDR1 is SGHNT, CDR2 YYREEE, per germline (reference sequence). V dropped 3 bases and J dropped 0; count of bases not matched to a gene: 7. The CDR3 runs to 17 residues. CDR3 nucleotides: TGTGCCAGCAGCTGGGAAGGCGGGGGGTCGAACACCGGGGAGCTGTTTTTT. Its translation is CASSWEGGGSNTGELFF. The variable domain in full, completed from reference TRBV5-4 and TRBJ2-2, reads ETGVTQSPTHLIKTRGQQVTLRCSSQSGHNTVSWYQQALGQGPQFIFQYYREEENGRGNFPPRFSGLQFPNYSSELNVNALELDDSALYLCASSWEGGGSNTGELFFGEGSRLTVL.

The V call is TRBV9, the J call TRBJ2-1, with TRBD1 matching over 8 bases. In germline, CDR1 is SGDLS, CDR2 YYNGEE. Losses at the gene ends were 3 bases for V and 11 bases for J; bases not matched to a gene: 13. The CDR3 is 15 residues long. The chain's CDR3 is CASSGLGTGSMKQFF. CDR3 nucleotides: TGTGCCAGCAGCGGATTGGGGACAGGATCAATGAAGCAGTTCTTC.

V usage is TRBV9 and J usage is TRBJ1-2; TRBD1 might be the D (5 bases). Trimming took 0 bases from V and 1 from J, leaving 10 bases between them. From germline, CDR1 is SGDLS and CDR2 YYNGEE. The CDR3 extends over 15 amino acids. The CDR3 sequence: CASSVDLGDNYGYTF. CDR3 nucleotides: TGTGCCAGCAGCGTAGATTTAGGGGATAACTATGGCTACACCTTC.

The chain links TRBV5-1 to TRBJ2-2; D unclear. The V and J ends lost 7 bases and 3 bases respectively, with 10 bases between them. The germline V gene has CDR1 SGHRS and CDR2 YFSETQ. CDR3 length: 13 amino acids. Written as DNA, the CDR3 is TGCGCCAGCTGTGTCCCGGACACCGGGGAGCTGTTTTTT. The encoded protein is CASCVPDTGELFF.